Listed here are 20 T cell receptor beta chains from one sample, sequenced in a study of CD8+ T cells in alopecia areata. RNA extraction and reverse transcription yielded cDNA as sequencing template. TCRdb keeps only in-frame clones here, not all; method: immunoSEQ multiplex PCR. The data show about 130,000 clones, around 58% seen once. The sample here was CD4+ T cells sorted from blood, taken at week 0. The receptors come from a human donor with alopecia areata.

This clone counts as medium-sized (0.01 to 0.1%). The gene calls are TRBV2 and TRBJ2-1, with 7 bases lining up with TRBD2. The CDR3 consists of 13 residues. Trimming at V came to 4 bases and at J to 5 bases, leaving 2 bases not matched to a gene. Germline loops: CDR1 SNHLY, CDR2 FYNNEI. The CDR3 DNA reads TGTGCCAGCAGTGGGGACTACCACAATGAGCAGTTCTTC. Translation gives CASSGDYHNEQFF.

This clone was found a few times. The rearrangement links TRBV6-5 to TRBJ1-2, with D possibly TRBD1 on 5 matching bases. V was trimmed by 10 bases and J by 0 bases, leaving 12 bases between them. Germline V lookup: CDR1 MNHEY, CDR2 SVGAGI. The CDR3 totals 13 residues. CDR3 in amino acids: CATAREANYGYTF. The DNA of the CDR3 is TGTGCCACCGCCAGGGAAGCTAACTATGGCTACACCTTC.

The chain is built from TRBV6-5 and TRBJ1-6; the D gene is possibly TRBD1 (5 bases). Germline V CDR1 and CDR2: MNHEY, SVGAGI. The CDR3 has 12 residues. V was trimmed by 5 bases and J by 12 bases, leaving 11 bases between them. The CDR3 reads CASSRDGGPLHF. Written as DNA, the CDR3 is TGTGCCAGCAGTCGGGACGGAGGACCCCTCCACTTT.

As to this clone: The sample has other DNA sequences that encode this CDR3 too. V gene TRBV20-1 combines with J gene TRBJ2-1; tentative D call: TRBD2 (6 bases). The CDR3 length is 11 residues. CDR1 and CDR2 from the germline V gene are DFQATT and SNEGSKA (reference sequence). The V and J ends lost 5 bases and 7 bases respectively, with 9 bases between them. The CDR3 region is CSAFRGNEQFF. DNA of the CDR3: TGCAGTGCTTTCCGGGGGAATGAGCAGTTCTTC.

The V gene is TRBV29-1, the J gene TRBJ1-1; TRBD1 matches 10 bases. V lost 6 bases and J lost 6; bases outside the gene matches: 10. This CDR3 is built from 14 residues. Germline CDR1 reads SQVTM; CDR2 reads ANQGSEA. The CDR3 here is CSVCAGTGASEAFF. CDR3 nucleotides: TGCAGCGTGTGCGCCGGGACAGGGGCGTCTGAAGCTTTCTTT.

The rearrangement uses TRBV4-2 and TRBJ2-5; TRBD2 might be the D (5 bases). The CDR3 length is 15 residues. V lost 1 base to trimming and J lost 2 bases, with 11 bases between them. Germline CDR1 and CDR2: LGHNA and YNFKEQ. This CDR3 is CASSQGSSGQETQYF. The CDR3 DNA is TGTGCCAGCAGCCAAGGATCCAGCGGACAAGAGACCCAGTACTTC.

The chain is built from TRBV4-3 and TRBJ1-1, with a possible D match to TRBD1 (6 bases). The CDR3 extends over 15 amino acids. CDR1 and CDR2 from the germline V gene are LGHNA and YSLEER. With 5 bases removed from V and 1 base from J, the gap between germline ends came to 14 bases. CDR3 region: CASSFSRGENTEAFF. CDR3 bases: TGCGCCAGCAGCTTTAGCAGGGGAGAGAACACTGAAGCTTTCTTT.

The rearrangement links TRBV6-5 to TRBJ2-1, with D perhaps matching TRBD2 (7 bases). This CDR3 has 15 residues. V dropped 4 bases and J dropped 9 bases, with 19 bases sitting between them. CDR1 and CDR2 (germline): MNHEY, SVGAGI. The DNA of the CDR3 is TGTGCCAGCAGTTCCCCGACGGGGGGCCCCACTGAGCAGTTCTTC. Translation gives CASSSPTGGPTEQFF.

This clone was counted a few times. The rearrangement links TRBV15 to TRBJ2-5, with 7 positions matching TRBD1. This CDR3 spans 14 amino acids. V was pared by 1 base and J by 4 bases, with 3 bases of the junction left unmatched. CDR1 is LNHNV and CDR2 is YYDKDF in the germline V gene (reference sequence). In DNA form, the CDR3 reads TGTGCCACCAGCAGAGTGACAGGGAGAGAGACCCAGTACTTC. Translated: CATSRVTGRETQYF.

The rearrangement links TRBV7-9 to TRBJ1-4; D gene unclear. The germline gives CDR1 SEHNR, CDR2 FQNEAQ (reference sequence). The length of the CDR3 is 17 residues. Trimming left V 4 bases short and J 0 bases short, with 15 bases between. The CDR3 reads CASSSTSRTTTNEKLFF. CDR3 nucleotides: TGTGCCAGCAGCTCGACCAGTAGGACGACAACTAATGAAAAACTGTTTTTT.

CDR3 region: CASSLALYGVNEQFF. For the CDR3, the DNA is TGTGCCAGCAGCTTAGCGCTGTATGGGGTAAATGAGCAGTTCTTC. The rearrangement links TRBV7-2 to TRBJ2-1; D ambiguous. Germline CDR1 SGHTA, CDR2 FQGNSA. This CDR3 is built from 15 residues. V was trimmed by 0 bases and J by 7 bases, leaving 13 bases between them. Variable domain in full (rest from reference TRBV7-2 and TRBJ2-1): GAGVSQSPSNKVTEKGKDVELRCDPISGHTALYWYRQSLGQGLEFLIYFQGNSAPDKSGLPSDRFSAERTGGSVSTLTIQRTQQEDSAVYLCASSLALYGVNEQFFGPGTRLTVL.

In this sample, this clone turned up a few times. This rearrangement joins TRBV9 to TRBJ2-3; D possibly uses TRBD1 or TRBD2 (5 bases each). Germline assignment: CDR1 SGDLS and CDR2 YYNGEE. The CDR3 is made up of 16 amino acids. V was clipped by 1 base and J by 1 base, with 13 bases between them. The CDR3 reads CASSVRGAGGTDTQYF. In DNA form, the CDR3 reads TGTGCCAGCAGCGTACGAGGGGCCGGCGGCACAGATACGCAGTATTTT.

This clone has a single count. V and J are TRBV27 and TRBJ1-2; 7 bases line up with TRBD1. V lost 6 bases to trimming and J lost 7 bases; unmatched junction nucleotides: 8. Germline CDR1 MNHEY, CDR2 SMNVEV (reference sequence). This CDR3 contains 13 residues. CDR3 region: CASRAGGTSGYTF. DNA for the CDR3: TGTGCCAGCAGGGCAGGGGGAACTAGTGGCTACACCTTC.

This clone was seen a few times. The gene calls are TRBV6-5 and TRBJ1-2, with D unclear. This CDR3 has 12 residues. Germline V CDR1 and CDR2: MNHEY, SVGAGI. V lost 0 bases and J lost 8, with 7 bases in between. For the CDR3, the DNA is TGTGCCAGCAGTTACTCGGAAGGGGGCTACACCTTC. Encoded protein: CASSYSEGGYTF.

V is TRBV4-1 and J is TRBJ2-1, with 11 nucleotides matching TRBD2. From germline, CDR1 is MGHRA and CDR2 YSYEKL. The CDR3 extends over 17 amino acids. V was clipped by 0 bases and J by 7 bases; unmatched bases: 8. DNA of the CDR3: TGCGCCAGCAGCCAAGATAGAGTGGCTAGCGGGGGGAATGAGCAGTTCTTC. The encoded protein is CASSQDRVASGGNEQFF.

The table lists this clone with a count of one. The rearrangement links TRBV7-2 to TRBJ1-1; a possible D gene is TRBD1 (6 bases). The CDR3 contains 16 residues. Germline CDR1 reads SGHTA; CDR2 reads FQGNSA. V lost 5 bases, J lost 3 bases, and 19 bases lay in between. CDR3 sequence (DNA): TGTGCCAGCAGCCTGGGGACAATCGGATCGCACACTGAAGCTTTCTTT. Translating gives CASSLGTIGSHTEAFF.

The chain is built from TRBV29-1 and TRBJ1-4; 7 nucleotides align to TRBD1. From germline, CDR1 is SQVTM and CDR2 ANQGSEA. The ends lost 7 bases at V and 4 bases at J; junction bases unmatched: 6. The CDR3 extends over 13 amino acids. CDR3 bases: TGCAGCGCTTCCGGGACAGTTAATGAAAAACTGTTTTTT. This sequence encodes CSASGTVNEKLFF. The variable domain in full, with the rest retrieved from reference TRBV29-1 and TRBJ1-4, is SAVISQKPSRDICQRGTSLTIQCQVDSQVTMMFWYRQQPGQSLTLIATANQGSEATYESGFVIDKFPISRPNLTFSTLTVSNMSPEDSSIYLCSASGTVNEKLFFGSGTQLSVL.

V is TRBV19 and J is TRBJ2-2, with 10 bases matching TRBD2. The germline gives CDR1 LNHDA, CDR2 SQIVND (reference sequence). V trimming: 5 bases; J trimming: 0 bases; junction bases outside the gene matches: 0. The CDR3 has 15 amino acids. CDR3: CASSLAGANTGELFF. CDR3 sequence (DNA): TGTGCCAGTAGTCTAGCGGGGGCGAACACCGGGGAGCTGTTTTTT.

The chain combines TRBV30 with TRBJ2-2; possible D gene TRBD2, 5 bases. This CDR3 has 14 amino acids. With 2 bases removed from V and 2 bases from J, the gap between germline ends came to 9 bases. From germline, CDR1 is GTSNPN and CDR2 SVGIG (reference sequence). The CDR3 here is CAWSSGSNTGELFF. The CDR3 DNA reads TGTGCCTGGAGTTCTGGGAGTAACACCGGGGAGCTGTTTTTT.

The chain recombines TRBV30 with TRBJ2-5; D might be TRBD1 (6 bases). V was trimmed by 7 bases and J by 9 bases, leaving 18 bases between them. Germline CDR1 and CDR2: GTSNPN and SVGIG (reference sequence). The CDR3 has 12 amino acids. CDR3 nucleotides: TGTGCCTCACTACAGGGACGAGGGGCCCAGTACTTC. Translated, it gives CASLQGRGAQYF.